The 15 T cell receptor beta chains below come from one sample, sequenced in a study of T cell responses to AZD1222 COVID-19 vaccine. The protocol was immunoSEQ multiplex PCR, while the TCRdb copy is restricted to in-frame clones and leaves out a portion. Of about 150,000 clones listed, around 89% are singletons. The input for sequencing was peripheral blood, taken on day 0 of AZD1222 vaccination. The source of these receptors is an adult in good health.

The rearrangement uses TRBV2 and TRBJ1-3; D unclear. The CDR3 is 15 residues long. Germline V gene data show CDR1 as SNHLY and CDR2 as FYNNEI. Trimming took off 6 bases at V and 0 bases at J, with 12 bases between the two ends. CDR3 nucleotide sequence: TGTGCCAGCAGGAATGGGATTCTCTCTGGAAACACCATATATTTT. Translated, it gives CASRNGILSGNTIYF.

The chain combines TRBV2 with TRBJ1-5, with D maybe TRBD1 (5 bases). CDR3 length equals 14 residues. V lost 6 bases, J lost 4 bases, and 13 bases lay in between. CDR1 and CDR2 (germline): SNHLY, FYNNEI. The CDR3 loop reads CASSGGGLNQPQHF. The CDR3 DNA is TGTGCCAGCAGCGGGGGGGGATTGAATCAGCCCCAGCATTTT. Based on the CDR3 plus reference TRBV2 and TRBJ1-5, the full variable domain is EPEVTQTPSHQVTQMGQEVILRCVPISNHLYFYWYRQILGQKVEFLVSFYNNEISEKSEIFDDQFSVERPDGSNFTLKIRSTKLEDSAMYFCASSGGGLNQPQHFGDGTRLSIL.

This rearrangement joins TRBV5-6 to TRBJ1-5; no reliable D call. CDR3 length: 13 amino acids. The ends were cut back, 2 bases at V and 2 bases at J, with 5 bases in the middle. Germline values: CDR1 SGHDT, CDR2 YYEEEE. CDR3 sequence: CASSFDRNQPQHF. For the CDR3, the DNA is TGTGCCAGCAGCTTTGATCGCAATCAGCCCCAGCATTTT.

The chain uses TRBV2 and TRBJ1-1; a possible D gene is TRBD1 (6 bases). CDR1 and CDR2 from the germline V gene are SNHLY and FYNNEI. CDR3 length: 13 amino acids. The V end lost 9 bases, the J end lost 0 bases, and 11 bases lay between the germline ends. As DNA, the CDR3 is TGTGCCAGTAGGCCAGGGGTGAACACTGAAGCTTTCTTT. It specifies CASRPGVNTEAFF.

The chain carries TRBV5-4 and TRBJ2-1, with a weak D call TRBD1 (5 bases). The CDR3 contains 14 residues. From germline, CDR1 is SGHNT and CDR2 YYREEE (reference sequence). The ends were cut back, 5 bases at V and 6 bases at J, with 15 bases in the middle. CDR3 bases: TGTGCCAGCAGATTCGAGACAGCCACCAATGAGCAGTTCTTC. It is translated as CASRFETATNEQFF.

V gene TRBV5-6 combines with J gene TRBJ1-2, with a possible D match to TRBD1 (6 bases). Trimming pared 3 bases from V and 8 bases from J, leaving 14 bases between. CDR1 is SGHDT, CDR2 YYEEEE, per germline. The CDR3 spans 13 residues. This CDR3 is CASSSTGPGGYTF. In DNA form, the CDR3 reads TGTGCCAGCAGCTCAACAGGGCCGGGCGGCTACACCTTC.

This clone was counted a few times. The rearrangement joins TRBV11-3 to TRBJ2-2; D is uncertain. Deletions cut 5 bases from V and 4 bases from J, with 8 bases between. The CDR3 consists of 13 residues. Per the germline V gene, CDR1 is SGHNT and CDR2 is YENEEA. The DNA for the CDR3 is TGTGCCAGCAGCCCTAGGGTCACCGGGGAGCTGTTTTTT. It specifies CASSPRVTGELFF.

The chain carries TRBV19 and TRBJ1-5; D ambiguous. Trimming left V 3 bases short and J 5 bases short, with 5 bases between. Germline assignment: CDR1 LNHDA and CDR2 SQIVND (reference sequence). The CDR3 consists of 12 residues. The CDR3 nucleotides are TGTGCCAGTAGTATCCCTCATCAGCCCCAGCATTTT. This sequence encodes CASSIPHQPQHF.

This chain joins TRBV9 and TRBJ2-7; D unresolved. V lost 2 bases to trimming and J lost 0 bases, with 15 bases between them. The V gene's germline CDR1 is SGDLS and CDR2 YYNGEE. CDR3 length: 16 amino acids. This CDR3 reads CASSVHSVPNSYEQYF. The CDR3 DNA follows: TGTGCCAGCAGCGTCCACAGCGTTCCTAACTCCTACGAGCAGTACTTC.

V is TRBV28 and J is TRBJ2-5, with D perhaps assigned TRBD1 or TRBD2 (5 bases each). The CDR3 length is 15 residues. The V end was cut by 4 bases, the J end by 2 bases, with 14 bases between. Germline V gene data show CDR1 as MDHEN and CDR2 as SYDVKM. The CDR3 DNA is TGTGCCAGCAGTTCCCGGGACCTTTTTCAAGAGACCCAGTACTTC. It specifies CASSSRDLFQETQYF. Supplemented by reference TRBV28 and TRBJ2-5, the full variable domain reads DVKVTQSSRYLVKRTGEKVFLECVQDMDHENMFWYRQDPGLGLRLIYFSYDVKMKEKGDIPEGYSVSREKKERFSLILESASTNQTSMYLCASSSRDLFQETQYFGPGTRLLVL.

This sequence joins TRBV28 and TRBJ2-7; D is ambiguous. Per germline, CDR1 MDHEN and CDR2 SYDVKM. The CDR3 is 16 residues long. With 5 bases removed from V and 3 bases from J, the gap between germline ends came to 20 bases. For the CDR3, the DNA is TGTGCCAGCAGTATCGGTTCGGGCCCTCCCGACTACGAGCAGTACTTC. The encoded protein is CASSIGSGPPDYEQYF.

The CDR3 sequence: CASSMDLNRRGQYF. The DNA for the CDR3 is TGTGCCAGTAGTATGGATCTAAACCGAAGAGGGCAGTACTTC. The gene calls are TRBV19 and TRBJ2-7, with unresolved D. The germline V and J ends were trimmed by 3 bases and 9 bases, with 18 bases remaining between them. CDR1 and CDR2 from the germline V gene are LNHDA and SQIVND (reference sequence). This CDR3 is 14 amino acids long.

The chain employs TRBV18 and TRBJ1-2, with D possibly matching TRBD1 (6 bases). CDR1 KGHSH and CDR2 LQKENI come from the germline V gene. The V end lost 0 bases, the J end lost 5 bases, and 13 bases lay between the germline ends. The CDR3 is 15 amino acids. The CDR3 here is CASSPPGAGRYGYTF. The DNA for the CDR3 is TGTGCCAGCTCACCACCGGGGGCAGGGAGGTATGGCTACACCTTC.

This sequence joins TRBV9 and TRBJ2-1, with no clear D. CDR3 size: 14 residues. Germline CDR1 SGDLS, CDR2 YYNGEE. Trimming stripped 2 bases from V and 5 bases from J, with 11 bases between. CDR3 amino acids: CASSVKHANNEQFF. CDR3 DNA: TGTGCCAGCAGCGTTAAGCACGCCAACAATGAGCAGTTCTTC.

V usage is TRBV11-3 and J usage is TRBJ1-2; D not certain. This CDR3 comprises 12 residues. The germline V gene encodes CDR1 SGHNT and CDR2 YENEEA. V lost 0 bases and J lost 10, with 9 bases in between. The chain's CDR3 is CASSLEGSVYTF. CDR3 coding DNA: TGTGCCAGCAGCTTAGAAGGTTCGGTCTACACCTTC.